What follows are 19 T cell receptor beta chains derived from one specimen sequenced in a study of T cells in Graves' hyperthyroidism and ophthalmopathy. RNA transcripts yielded amplified TCR beta CDR3 regions. HTBI primers drove first-round RT-PCR of the TCR CDR3. One entry per CDR3 protein results from TCRdb running MiXCR on the multiplex PCR reads. This sample yields 530,000 or so distinct CDR3 sequences, of which 35% to 55% are seen a single time; around 7.7% belongs to the top ten. The sample consisted of peripheral blood or thyroid tissue (not recorded which). These receptors were collected from a woman aged 18 to 35 with Graves' hyperthyroidism.

This clonotype was seen ten or more times. The chain carries TRBV7-2 and TRBJ1-5; possibly TRBD1 for D (5 bases). CDR3 length: 14 residues. V shed 5 bases and J shed 6 bases, with 14 bases lying between them. CDR1 is SGHTA, CDR2 FQGNSA, per germline. The CDR3 DNA follows: TGTGCCAGCAGCCCATGGGGGATTAGTCAGCCCCAGCATTTT. It translates to CASSPWGISQPQHF.

The chain combines TRBV29-1 with TRBJ1-4; D unclear. The germline V and J ends were trimmed by 7 bases and 5 bases, with 17 bases remaining between them. The CDR3 is made up of 14 amino acids. CDR1 and CDR2 (germline): SQVTM, ANQGSEA. The CDR3 sequence is CSARLEVDNEKLFF. The CDR3 nucleotides are TGCAGCGCTAGACTAGAGGTAGACAATGAAAAACTGTTTTTT.

Many counts were recorded for this clonotype. V usage is TRBV12-3 or TRBV12-4 and J usage is TRBJ2-5; D is unclear. The CDR3 sequence is 11 residues long. Trimming cost V 6 bases and J 9 bases, with 11 bases left between them. CDR3 coding DNA: TGTGCCAGCAGCCTTGGCTCGGCCCAGTACTTC. It yields the protein CASSLGSAQYF.

This clonotype appeared a few times. One base away lies a much larger clone, so this may be a sequencing read error. This chain uses TRBV20-1 with TRBJ1-1, with 7 bases identical to TRBD1. The germline V gene encodes CDR1 DFQATT and CDR2 SNEGSKA (reference sequence). The trim removed 2 bases at V and 4 bases at J, leaving 10 bases unmatched. The CDR3 runs 15 residues. CDR3 bases: TGCAGTGCTAGAAGCCTCAGGGGGGAGGTCACTGAAGCTTTCTTT. This gives the protein CSARSLRGEVTEAFF.

This clonotype was counted a few times. J is TRBJ2-3 and V is TRBV24-1; D call uncertain. CDR3 length: 15 amino acids. CDR1 KGHDR and CDR2 SFDVKD come from the germline V gene. Trimming shortened V by 1 base and J by 4 bases, and 11 bases separated the two germline ends. The CDR3 DNA sequence: TGTGCCACCAGTGATTTAGTTTGGCGGTCAGATACGCAGTATTTT. Its translation: CATSDLVWRSDTQYF.

This clonotype was observed many times. The chain employs TRBV28 and TRBJ2-5; D uncertain. The ends were cut back, 2 bases at V and 0 bases at J, with 10 bases in the middle. Germline V gives CDR1 MDHEN, CDR2 SYDVKM. The CDR3 runs 15 residues. CDR3 residues: CASSLEALYQETQYF. The CDR3 DNA is TGTGCCAGCAGTTTAGAGGCCTTATACCAAGAGACCCAGTACTTC.

In its sample, this clonotype was seen a few times. The gene calls are TRBV5-1 and TRBJ2-1; D remains ambiguous. This CDR3 is 14 amino acids long. V was shortened by 4 bases and J by 8 bases, with 16 bases between the two germline ends. Germline lookup yields CDR1 SGHRS and CDR2 YFSETQ. The CDR3 loop reads CASSPRWVGYEQFF. As DNA, the CDR3 is TGCGCCAGCAGCCCCCGATGGGTTGGGTATGAGCAGTTCTTC.

This clonotype was seen a few times. The V gene is TRBV20-1, the J gene TRBJ1-5; 9 nucleotides align to TRBD2. The assigned J gene may be wrong: the sequence end matches TRBJ2-3 better. The CDR3 loop spans 13 amino acids. Germline V gene lookup returns CDR1 DFQATT and CDR2 SNEGSKA (reference sequence). The CDR3 sequence: CSAAGGGTDTQYF. In nucleotides, the CDR3 is TGCAGTGCTGCGGGAGGGGGGACAGATACGCAGTATTTT.

This chain joins TRBV2 and TRBJ1-2, with unresolved D. V lost 1 base and J lost 10, with 10 bases in between. In germline, CDR1 is SNHLY, CDR2 FYNNEI. The CDR3 is made up of 12 amino acids. The CDR3 bases are TGTGCCAGCAGTGAAGACAGTGGTAACTACACCTTC. Amino acid sequence: CASSEDSGNYTF.

This clonotype has a handful of counts. The chain recombines TRBV4-1 with TRBJ2-7; 7 bases match TRBD1. V was clipped by 8 bases and J by 1 base; unmatched bases: 17. This CDR3 comprises 17 residues. In germline, CDR1 is MGHRA, CDR2 YSYEKL. The CDR3 loop reads CASGSSNRQGRSYEQYF. For the CDR3, the DNA is TGCGCCAGCGGGTCCTCCAACCGACAGGGCCGTTCCTACGAGCAGTACTTC.

This clonotype was counted between two and nine times. The chain combines TRBV6-1 with TRBJ2-3; 12 bases are a match to TRBD2. V lost 6 bases, J lost 4 bases, and 5 bases stayed unmatched. The CDR3 has 15 residues. CDR1 is MNHNS, CDR2 SASEGT, per germline. CDR3 DNA: TGTGCCAGCAGACCGACTAGCGGGAGTCCAGATACGCAGTATTTT. Residues: CASRPTSGSPDTQYF.

The rearrangement joins TRBV2 to TRBJ1-5; no definite D call. CDR3 length equals 15 residues. Germline V gene lookup returns CDR1 SNHLY and CDR2 FYNNEI. Trimming stripped 6 bases from V and 0 bases from J, with 12 bases between. The CDR3 sequence is CASRLLESSNQPQHF. The CDR3 region has the DNA TGTGCCAGCAGGTTATTGGAAAGTAGCAATCAGCCCCAGCATTTT. The full variable domain, completed using reference TRBV2 and TRBJ1-5, is EPEVTQTPSHQVTQMGQEVILRCVPISNHLYFYWYRQILGQKVEFLVSFYNNEISEKSEIFDDQFSVERPDGSNFTLKIRSTKLEDSAMYFCASRLLESSNQPQHFGDGTRLSIL.

On this clonotype: A much larger clone lies one base from this, so it may be a read error. The chain couples TRBV6-5 to TRBJ1-3; TRBD1 matches at 10 bases. Germline trimming cut 7 bases from V and 3 bases from J; bases unmatched to any gene: 6. Germline V gene sequence: CDR1 MNHEY, CDR2 SVGAGI. The CDR3 sequence is 15 residues long. CDR3 in DNA: TGTGCCAGCAATTTGACAGGGGGCTTTGGAAACACCATATATTTT. As protein: CASNLTGGFGNTIYF.

This clonotype occurred many times. The chain couples TRBV2 to TRBJ1-5, with D unresolved. CDR3 size: 14 residues. Germline V gene lookup returns CDR1 SNHLY and CDR2 FYNNEI. With 3 bases removed from V and 0 bases from J, the gap between germline ends came to 6 bases. CDR3 DNA: TGTGCCAGCAGTGATGAGAATAGCAATCAGCCCCAGCATTTT. The encoded protein is CASSDENSNQPQHF.

The rearrangement links TRBV7-6 to TRBJ1-3; no firm D call. This CDR3 is built from 15 residues. CDR1 is SGHVS, CDR2 FNYEAQ, per germline. Deletions cut 6 bases from V and 0 bases from J, with 12 bases between. In nucleotides, the CDR3 is TGTGCCAGCAGAGCAAGCGGTATCTCTGGAAACACCATATATTTT. Its translation is CASRASGISGNTIYF.

This chain links TRBV4-2 with TRBJ1-1; D is undetermined. The CDR3 totals 18 residues. Trimming took off 1 base at V and 0 bases at J, with 18 bases between the two ends. Per the germline V gene, CDR1 is LGHNA and CDR2 is YNFKEQ. The CDR3 is CASSQVSRTGTMNTEAFF. The CDR3 DNA reads as TGTGCCAGCAGCCAAGTGTCCAGGACGGGAACCATGAACACTGAAGCTTTCTTT.

This clonotype has a count of ten or more. The J gene is TRBJ1-1, the V gene TRBV5-1, with a weak D call TRBD1 (5 bases). V lost 4 bases, J lost 6 bases, and 13 bases lay in between. Germline CDR1 is SGHRS and CDR2 is YFSETQ. The CDR3 loop spans 13 amino acids. The CDR3 DNA sequence: TGCGCCAGCAGCACACTGGGGGGGGCTGAAGCTTTCTTT. Residues: CASSTLGGAEAFF.

In this sample, this clonotype turned up once. The chain joins TRBV5-4 to TRBJ1-1; TRBD1 agrees at 10 bases. The CDR3 loop spans 14 amino acids. Germline V gene lookup returns CDR1 SGHNT and CDR2 YYREEE (reference sequence). V lost 5 bases and J lost 5; bases outside the gene matches: 6. For the CDR3, the DNA is TGTGCCAGCAGTTATGGGGGACAGGGGACTGAAGCTTTCTTT. Translated, it gives CASSYGGQGTEAFF.

The chain employs TRBV10-3 and TRBJ1-1; D possibly corresponds to TRBD1 (6 bases). The germline gives CDR1 ENHRY, CDR2 SYGVKD. Trimming took 3 bases from V and 5 from J, leaving 13 bases between them. The CDR3 contains 14 residues. CDR3 DNA: TGTGCCATCAGTGAAGGACAGTTTGTGACTGAAGCTTTCTTT. It codes for CAISEGQFVTEAFF.